A selection of T cell receptor beta chains follows, all from one sample in a study of CD8 T cells in Susac syndrome. TCRdb analysed the immunoSEQ multiplex PCR reads with MiXCR anew, one entry per CDR3 protein. The table shows fewer than 350,000 distinct CDR3 sequences, with about 89% occurring only once. The sample taken for sequencing was CD8+ T cells from PBMCs. The receptors here all came from a human donor with multiple sclerosis. Both conserved end residues are part of each CDR3. A D gene is named only where the DNA matches it firmly. Clone size is shown for a subset of rows, as once, few, many or a class of expanded clone.

d_call: -; v_call: TRBV3-1; clone_size: -; j_call: TRBJ1-1; cdr3_aa: CASSPTEMNTEAFF; cdr3_nt: TGTGCCAGCAGCCCGACAGAAATGAACACTGAAGCTTTCTTT
d_call: TRBD1; v_call: TRBV6-6; clone_size: -; j_call: TRBJ2-4; cdr3_aa: CASSYYHPGQGIDF; cdr3_nt: TGTGCCAGCAGTTATTACCACCCGGGACAGGGGATAGACTTC
d_call: -; v_call: TRBV29-1; clone_size: -; j_call: TRBJ2-1; cdr3_aa: CSAQGSYNEQFF; cdr3_nt: TGCAGCGCACAGGGTTCCTACAATGAGCAGTTCTTC
d_call: TRBD1; v_call: TRBV7-6; clone_size: once; j_call: TRBJ2-1; cdr3_aa: CASSLGATGDFRNEQFF; cdr3_nt: TGTGCCAGCAGCTTAGGAGCGACAGGGGACTTTCGGAATGAGCAGTTCTTC
d_call: -; v_call: TRBV20-1; clone_size: -; j_call: TRBJ2-5; cdr3_aa: CSARDGGRGSETQYF; cdr3_nt: TGCAGTGCTAGAGATGGGGGTCGAGGGTCTGAGACCCAGTACTTC
d_call: -; v_call: TRBV9; clone_size: once; j_call: TRBJ1-1; cdr3_aa: CASSPLSTEAFF; cdr3_nt: TGTGCCAGCAGCCCCCTGAGTACTGAAGCTTTCTTT
d_call: -; v_call: TRBV7-2; clone_size: few; j_call: TRBJ2-6; cdr3_aa: CASSSLSSGANVLTF; cdr3_nt: TGTGCCAGCAGCTCCCTTAGCTCTGGGGCCAACGTCCTGACTTTC
d_call: -; v_call: TRBV13; clone_size: once; j_call: TRBJ2-2; cdr3_aa: CASGLGLRNLNTGELFF; cdr3_nt: TGTGCCAGCGGTCTGGGACTTCGTAATTTGAACACCGGGGAGCTGTTTTTT
d_call: -; v_call: TRBV2; clone_size: -; j_call: TRBJ2-1; cdr3_aa: CASKGSWTEYNEQFF; cdr3_nt: TGTGCCAGCAAGGGGAGCTGGACGGAGTACAATGAGCAGTTCTTC
d_call: -; v_call: TRBV20-1; clone_size: -; j_call: TRBJ2-2; cdr3_aa: CSARDRVNTGELFF; cdr3_nt: TGCAGTGCTAGAGACAGGGTTAACACCGGGGAGCTGTTTTTT
d_call: TRBD2; v_call: TRBV4-3; clone_size: -; j_call: TRBJ2-2; cdr3_aa: CASSQDLLAGGGNTGELFF; cdr3_nt: TGCGCCAGCAGCCAAGATTTGCTAGCGGGAGGCGGGAACACCGGGGAGCTGTTTTTT
d_call: TRBD2; v_call: TRBV20-1; clone_size: -; j_call: TRBJ2-5; cdr3_aa: CSASRLLTSGTLQETQYF; cdr3_nt: TGCAGTGCTAGTCGTCTGTTAACTAGCGGAACCCTCCAAGAGACCCAGTACTTC
d_call: -; v_call: TRBV27; clone_size: -; j_call: TRBJ2-5; cdr3_aa: CASKGPGWETQYF; cdr3_nt: TGTGCCAGTAAAGGACCCGGGTGGGAGACCCAGTACTTC
d_call: TRBD1; v_call: TRBV2; clone_size: once; j_call: TRBJ2-3; cdr3_aa: CASTGTVSTDTQYF; cdr3_nt: TGTGCCAGCACCGGGACAGTTAGCACAGATACGCAGTATTTT
d_call: -; v_call: TRBV6-1; clone_size: -; j_call: TRBJ2-1; cdr3_aa: CASSDQDYNEQFF; cdr3_nt: TGTGCCAGCAGTGACCAAGACTACAATGAGCAGTTCTTC
d_call: TRBD2; v_call: TRBV15; clone_size: -; j_call: TRBJ2-3; cdr3_aa: CATSRPARREGPDTQYF; cdr3_nt: TGTGCCACCAGCAGACCCGCTAGGAGGGAGGGACCAGATACGCAGTATTTT
d_call: -; v_call: TRBV10-3; clone_size: once; j_call: TRBJ2-2; cdr3_aa: CAISDGDTGELFF; cdr3_nt: TGTGCCATCAGTGATGGAGATACCGGGGAGCTGTTTTTT
d_call: -; v_call: TRBV7-9; clone_size: -; j_call: TRBJ2-3; cdr3_aa: CASSFPNRGSNPDF; cdr3_nt: TGTGCCAGCAGCTTCCCAAACCGGGGCTCGAATCCTGATTTT
d_call: -; v_call: TRBV4-3; clone_size: -; j_call: TRBJ2-3; cdr3_aa: CASSQVDFYPSTDTQYF; cdr3_nt: TGCGCCAGCAGCCAAGTAGACTTCTATCCTAGCACAGATACGCAGTATTTT
d_call: -; v_call: TRBV13; clone_size: -; j_call: TRBJ2-5; cdr3_aa: CASSLIGVGRGTETQYF; cdr3_nt: TGTGCCAGCAGCTTAATAGGGGTCGGCCGGGGGACAGAGACCCAGTACTTC
d_call: TRBD2; v_call: TRBV29-1; clone_size: -; j_call: TRBJ2-1; cdr3_aa: CSLKSGRGNEQFF; cdr3_nt: TGCAGCCTGAAAAGCGGGAGAGGTAATGAGCAGTTCTTC
d_call: -; v_call: TRBV5-5; clone_size: -; j_call: TRBJ2-3; cdr3_aa: CASSLGAGTDTQYF; cdr3_nt: TGTGCCAGCAGCTTGGGGGCAGGCACAGATACGCAGTATTTT
d_call: -; v_call: TRBV27; clone_size: -; j_call: TRBJ1-5; cdr3_aa: CASSLSGGVNQPQHF; cdr3_nt: TGTGCCAGCAGTTTATCCGGGGGCGTCAATCAGCCCCAGCATTTT
d_call: TRBD1; v_call: TRBV28; clone_size: -; j_call: TRBJ2-7; cdr3_aa: CALSDRNNPYEQYF; cdr3_nt: TGTGCCCTTTCGGACAGGAACAACCCCTACGAGCAGTACTTC
d_call: -; v_call: TRBV29-1; clone_size: -; j_call: TRBJ2-7; cdr3_aa: CSVEDSRSYEQYF; cdr3_nt: TGCAGCGTTGAAGATTCACGGAGCTACGAGCAGTACTTC
d_call: TRBD1; v_call: TRBV7-2; clone_size: -; j_call: TRBJ1-2; cdr3_aa: CASSLDGTGYGYTF; cdr3_nt: TGTGCCAGCAGCTTAGACGGGACAGGGTATGGCTACACCTTC
d_call: TRBD1; v_call: TRBV6-2/TRBV6-3; clone_size: once; j_call: TRBJ2-7; cdr3_aa: CASSYEQGGFYEQYF; cdr3_nt: TGTGCCAGCAGTTACGAACAGGGGGGCTTCTACGAGCAGTACTTC
d_call: -; v_call: TRBV6-6; clone_size: -; j_call: TRBJ2-1; cdr3_aa: CASSSGTPLYNEQFF; cdr3_nt: TGTGCCAGCTCTTCCGGGACCCCCCTCTACAATGAGCAGTTCTTC
d_call: TRBD1; v_call: TRBV20-1; clone_size: -; j_call: TRBJ2-5; cdr3_aa: CSADDREWETQYF; cdr3_nt: TGCAGTGCAGACGACAGGGAGTGGGAGACCCAGTACTTC
d_call: -; v_call: TRBV30; clone_size: once; j_call: TRBJ1-2; cdr3_aa: CAWSGVSGIGYTF; cdr3_nt: TGTGCCTGGAGCGGAGTCTCAGGGATTGGCTACACCTTC
d_call: -; v_call: TRBV2; clone_size: -; j_call: TRBJ2-7; cdr3_aa: CASSGRRDEQYF; cdr3_nt: TGTGCCAGCAGTGGTCGAAGGGACGAGCAGTACTTC